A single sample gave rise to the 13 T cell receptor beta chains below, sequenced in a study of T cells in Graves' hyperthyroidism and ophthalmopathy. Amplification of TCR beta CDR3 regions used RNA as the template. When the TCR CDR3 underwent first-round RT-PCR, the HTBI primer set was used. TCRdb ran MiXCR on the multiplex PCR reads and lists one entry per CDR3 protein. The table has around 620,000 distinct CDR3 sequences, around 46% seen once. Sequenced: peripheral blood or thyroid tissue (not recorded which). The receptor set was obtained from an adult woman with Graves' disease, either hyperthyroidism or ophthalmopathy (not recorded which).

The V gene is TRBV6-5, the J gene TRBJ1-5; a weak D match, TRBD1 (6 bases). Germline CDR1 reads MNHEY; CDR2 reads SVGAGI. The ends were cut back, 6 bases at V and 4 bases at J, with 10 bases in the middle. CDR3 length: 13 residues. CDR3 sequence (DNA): TGTGCCAGCAGACCGCAGGGGAATCAGCCCCAGCATTTT. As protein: CASRPQGNQPQHF.

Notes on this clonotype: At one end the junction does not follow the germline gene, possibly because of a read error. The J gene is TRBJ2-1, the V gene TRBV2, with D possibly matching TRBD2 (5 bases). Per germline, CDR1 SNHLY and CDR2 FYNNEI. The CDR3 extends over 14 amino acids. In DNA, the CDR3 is TGTGCCAGCAGGGAAGGGAGCTCTTTCAATGAGCAGTTCTTC. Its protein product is CASREGSSFNEQFF.

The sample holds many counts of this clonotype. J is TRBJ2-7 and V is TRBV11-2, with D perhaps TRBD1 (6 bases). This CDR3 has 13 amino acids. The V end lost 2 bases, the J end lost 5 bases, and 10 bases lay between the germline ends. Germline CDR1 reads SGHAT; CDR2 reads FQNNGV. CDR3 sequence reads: CASSLTGSHEQYF. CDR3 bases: TGTGCCAGCAGCTTAACAGGGAGCCACGAGCAGTACTTC. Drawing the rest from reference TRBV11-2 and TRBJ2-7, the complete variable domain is EAGVAQSPRYKIIEKRQSVAFWCNPISGHATLYWYQQILGQGPKLLIQFQNNGVVDDSQLPKDRFSAERLKGVDSTLKIQPAKLEDSAVYLCASSLTGSHEQYFGPGTRLTVT.

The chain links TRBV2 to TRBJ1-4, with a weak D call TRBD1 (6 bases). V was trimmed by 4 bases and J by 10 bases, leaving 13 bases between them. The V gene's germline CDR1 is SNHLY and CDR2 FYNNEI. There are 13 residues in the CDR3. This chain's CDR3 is CASSGQGQGKLFF. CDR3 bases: TGTGCCAGCAGTGGTCAGGGGCAGGGAAAACTGTTTTTT.

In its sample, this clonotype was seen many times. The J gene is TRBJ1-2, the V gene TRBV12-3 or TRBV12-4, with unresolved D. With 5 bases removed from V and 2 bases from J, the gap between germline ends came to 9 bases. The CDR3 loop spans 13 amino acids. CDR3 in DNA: TGTGCCAGCAGTGCCGACGGAAACTATGGCTACACCTTC. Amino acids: CASSADGNYGYTF.

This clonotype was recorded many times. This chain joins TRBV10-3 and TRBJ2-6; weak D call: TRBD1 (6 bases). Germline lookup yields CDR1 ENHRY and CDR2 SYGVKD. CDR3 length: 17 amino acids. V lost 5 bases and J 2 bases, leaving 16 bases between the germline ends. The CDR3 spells CAISPPVGATGANVLTF. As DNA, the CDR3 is TGTGCCATCAGTCCTCCGGTGGGGGCGACTGGGGCCAACGTCCTGACTTTC.

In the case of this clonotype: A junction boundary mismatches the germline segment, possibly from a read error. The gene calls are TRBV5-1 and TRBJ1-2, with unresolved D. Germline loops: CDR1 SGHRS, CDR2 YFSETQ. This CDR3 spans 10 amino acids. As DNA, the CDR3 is TGTGCCAGCACGTCCTATGGCTACACCTTC. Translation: CASTSYGYTF. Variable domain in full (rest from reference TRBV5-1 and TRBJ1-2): KAGVTQTPRYLIKTRGQQVTLSCSPISGHRSVSWYQQTPGQGLQFLFEYFSETQRNKGNFPGRFSGRQFSNSRSEMNVSTLELGDSALYLCASTSYGYTFGSGTRLTVV.

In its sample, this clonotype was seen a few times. CDR3: CASRSRSYNEQFF. DNA of the CDR3: TGTGCCAGCAGGTCCCGCTCCTACAATGAGCAGTTCTTC. V gene TRBV2 combines with J gene TRBJ2-1; no clear D gene. V was shortened by 6 bases and J by 0 bases, with 6 bases between the two germline ends. The CDR3 loop spans 13 amino acids. The germline V gene has CDR1 SNHLY and CDR2 FYNNEI. Supplemented by reference TRBV2 and TRBJ2-1, the full variable domain reads EPEVTQTPSHQVTQMGQEVILRCVPISNHLYFYWYRQILGQKVEFLVSFYNNEISEKSEIFDDQFSVERPDGSNFTLKIRSTKLEDSAMYFCASRSRSYNEQFFGPGTRLTVL.

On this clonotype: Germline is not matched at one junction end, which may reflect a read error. Written as DNA, the CDR3 is TGTGCCAGCAGTGGTTTGGGGGTCGGGTACTTC. It codes for CASSGLGVGYF. The rearrangement uses TRBV2 and TRBJ1-2; D may be TRBD1 (5 bases). The length of the CDR3 is 11 residues. Germline values: CDR1 SNHLY, CDR2 FYNNEI.

This CDR3 is CASSQRQGASPLHF. The CDR3 nucleotides are TGTGCCAGCAGCCAGCGACAGGGGGCCTCACCCCTCCACTTT. The chain is built from TRBV7-2 and TRBJ1-6, with 10 bases matching TRBD1. The CDR3 contains 14 residues. CDR1 and CDR2 from the germline V gene are SGHTA and FQGNSA. V lost 5 bases, J lost 10 bases, and 5 bases stayed unmatched.

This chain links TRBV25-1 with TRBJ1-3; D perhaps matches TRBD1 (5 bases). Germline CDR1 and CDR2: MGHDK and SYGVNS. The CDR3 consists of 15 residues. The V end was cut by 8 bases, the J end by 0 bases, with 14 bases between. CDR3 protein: CASHPGHGSGNTIYF. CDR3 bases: TGTGCCAGCCACCCAGGACACGGCTCTGGAAACACCATATATTTT.

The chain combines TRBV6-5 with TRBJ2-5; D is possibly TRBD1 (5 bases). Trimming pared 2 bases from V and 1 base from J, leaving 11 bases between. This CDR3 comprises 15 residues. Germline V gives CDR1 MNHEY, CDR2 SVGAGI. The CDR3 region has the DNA TGTGCCAGCAGTTACCAGGGTGGTCCCCAAGAGACCCAGTACTTC. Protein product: CASSYQGGPQETQYF.

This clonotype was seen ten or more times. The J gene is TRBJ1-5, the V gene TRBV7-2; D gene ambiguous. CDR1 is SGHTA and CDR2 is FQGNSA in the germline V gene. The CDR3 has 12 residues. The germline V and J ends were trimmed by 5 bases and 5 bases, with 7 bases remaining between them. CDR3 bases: TGTGCCAGCAGCAACTTCGATCAGCCCCAGCATTTT. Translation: CASSNFDQPQHF.